These 30 T cell receptor beta chains came from one sample sequenced in a study of blood T cell repertoires in COVID-19. The method was immunoSEQ multiplex PCR; TCRdb's version includes in-frame clones alone and lacks a portion of them. The sample yields some 100,000 clones, around four fifths seen once. Sequences were obtained from peripheral blood. These receptors were taken from a man aged 50 or older with active or convalescent COVID-19.

The CDR3 here is CASSSGTGGLNEQFF. In nucleotides, the CDR3 is TGTGCCAGCAGTTCCGGGACAGGTGGTCTCAATGAGCAGTTCTTC. This chain connects TRBV6-5 to TRBJ2-1; 8 bases match TRBD1. After removal of 4 bases from V and 6 bases from J, the junction contained 8 bases not matched to a gene. This CDR3 is built from 15 residues. From germline, CDR1 is MNHEY and CDR2 SVGAGI.

The V gene is TRBV12-5, the J gene TRBJ2-3, with 7 bases that match TRBD1. The V and J ends lost 1 base and 4 bases, in that order; junction bases with no gene match: 5. The CDR3 totals 15 residues. Germline CDR1 reads LGHNT; CDR2 reads FRNRAP. The CDR3 DNA sequence: TGTGCTAGTGGTTTGGCAAAGGGGGCGGCAGATACGCAGTATTTT. Translating gives CASGLAKGAADTQYF.

The V and J genes are TRBV11-3 and TRBJ1-6; no definite D call. The CDR3 consists of 14 residues. The germline V gene encodes CDR1 SGHNT and CDR2 YENEEA. Between the trimmed V and J ends, which lost 3 bases and 7 bases, there was a span of 10 bases. CDR3 amino acids: CASSFAGRNSPLHF. The CDR3 DNA follows: TGTGCCAGCAGCTTTGCGGGAAGGAATTCACCCCTCCACTTT.

The chain links TRBV10-3 to TRBJ2-7; weak D call: TRBD2 (6 bases). Germline lookup yields CDR1 ENHRY and CDR2 SYGVKD. The CDR3 length is 14 residues. V was cut by 4 bases and J by 2 bases, with 12 bases left in between. Here the CDR3 reads CAISGVGGAYEQYF. CDR3 in DNA: TGTGCCATCAGTGGGGTAGGAGGGGCCTACGAGCAGTACTTC.

The V call is TRBV5-8, the J call TRBJ2-3; possible D gene TRBD1, 6 bases. The CDR3 has 15 amino acids. Germline-derived CDR1 and CDR2 are SGHTS and YDEGEE. Trimming left V 1 base short and J 2 bases short, with 11 bases between. CDR3 residues: CASSLTGKTTDTQYF. The CDR3 coding sequence is TGTGCCAGCAGCTTGACAGGGAAAACCACAGATACGCAGTATTTT.

The chain carries TRBV3-1 (or the pseudogene TRBV3-2) and TRBJ2-3, with D perhaps matching TRBD2 (6 bases). The CDR3 totals 16 residues. CDR1 and CDR2 (germline): LGHDT, YNNKEL (reference sequence). Trimming shortened V by 0 bases and J by 4 bases, and 14 bases separated the two germline ends. The CDR3 region is CASSQDALGGADTQYF. CDR3 coding DNA: TGTGCCAGCAGCCAAGATGCCCTAGGAGGGGCAGATACGCAGTATTTT.

This sequence joins TRBV3-1 (or the pseudogene TRBV3-2) and TRBJ1-2; 7 bases match TRBD1. V was clipped by 6 bases and J by 4 bases; unmatched bases: 11. CDR3 length: 15 amino acids. CDR1 LGHDT and CDR2 YNNKEL come from the germline V gene (reference sequence). The CDR3 protein is CASSLMKGAGYGYTF. CDR3 nucleotide sequence: TGTGCCAGCAGTCTTATGAAGGGGGCCGGCTATGGCTACACCTTC.

The chain is built from TRBV4-1 and TRBJ2-1, with 9 bases matching TRBD1. The V and J ends lost 5 bases and 9 bases, in that order; junction bases with no gene match: 11. The germline V gene has CDR1 MGHRA and CDR2 YSYEKL. CDR3 length equals 15 residues. The CDR3 coding sequence is TGCGCCAGCAGCAACCGGGACAGGGCCGAAGGTGAGCAGTTCTTC. Protein: CASSNRDRAEGEQFF.

The chain has TRBV6-5 and TRBJ1-2, with 7 bases that match TRBD1. This CDR3 has 15 residues. CDR1 and CDR2 from the germline V gene are MNHEY and SVGAGI. V lost 4 bases, J lost 7 bases, and 12 bases stayed unmatched. The CDR3 bases are TGTGCCAGCAGTTCAGAGGACAGGTTAGGTCGTGGCTACACCTTC. This sequence encodes CASSSEDRLGRGYTF.

Written as DNA, the CDR3 is TGTGCCAGCAGCTTACAGGGTGGAGATACGCAGTATTTT. The encoded protein is CASSLQGGDTQYF. The chain links TRBV5-6 to TRBJ2-3; tentative D call: TRBD1 (6 bases). Trimming cost V 2 bases and J 5 bases, with 9 bases left between them. This CDR3 is built from 13 residues. The V gene's germline CDR1 is SGHDT and CDR2 YYEEEE. Using reference TRBV5-6 and TRBJ2-3 for the parts outside the CDR3, the full variable domain is DAGVTQSPTHLIKTRGQQVTLRCSPKSGHDTVSWYQQALGQGPQFIFQYYEEEERQRGNFPDRFSGHQFPNYSSELNVNALLLGDSALYLCASSLQGGDTQYFGPGTRLTVL.

V usage is TRBV30 and J usage is TRBJ2-1; 10 nucleotides line up with TRBD1. This CDR3 has 13 residues. The germline gives CDR1 GTSNPN, CDR2 SVGIG (reference sequence). Unmatched junction bases numbered 5, after V lost 5 bases and J lost 7 bases. CDR3 loop: CAWSPGQGNEQFF. The CDR3, as DNA: TGTGCCTGGTCCCCGGGACAGGGGAATGAGCAGTTCTTC.

A single count supports this clone. This rearrangement joins TRBV19 to TRBJ1-2, with 8 nucleotides matching TRBD1. The CDR3 extends over 12 amino acids. Germline assignment: CDR1 LNHDA and CDR2 SQIVND (reference sequence). J gave up 6 bases and V 8 bases, and 5 bases lay outside the gene matches. This CDR3 reads CASDDRGDGYTF. CDR3 DNA: TGTGCCAGTGATGACAGGGGAGATGGCTACACCTTC.

This chain uses TRBV28 with TRBJ1-1, with D unresolved. The V end lost 4 bases, the J end lost 0 bases, and 9 bases lay between the germline ends. Germline assignment: CDR1 MDHEN and CDR2 SYDVKM. The CDR3 length is 14 residues. The CDR3 nucleotides read TGTGCCAGCAGTTCTACGGGATTGAACACTGAAGCTTTCTTT. Translation gives CASSSTGLNTEAFF.

The chain is built from TRBV2 and TRBJ2-4; no clear D gene. Trimming removed 2 bases from V and 7 bases from J, with 15 bases in between. Per germline, CDR1 SNHLY and CDR2 FYNNEI. CDR3 length: 15 residues. The CDR3 here is CASSERPPPRNIQYF. The CDR3 coding sequence is TGTGCCAGCAGTGAACGTCCGCCCCCGAGGAACATTCAGTACTTC.

V gene TRBV12-3 or TRBV12-4 combines with J gene TRBJ1-2, with TRBD1 identical over 7 bases. Trimming removed 2 bases from V and 12 bases from J; junction bases left unmatched: 3. The CDR3 covers 11 residues. CDR3 residues: CASSLKGAHTF. Written as DNA, the CDR3 is TGTGCCAGCAGTTTAAAGGGGGCCCACACCTTC.

Only a few counts were recorded for this clone. The V call is TRBV6-5, the J call TRBJ2-2; TRBD1 agrees at 10 bases. Germline lookup yields CDR1 MNHEY and CDR2 SVGAGI. This CDR3 comprises 15 residues. V gave up 7 bases and J gave up 7 bases; unmatched junction bases: 9. CDR3: CASNPDRGRGGELFF. CDR3 coding DNA: TGTGCCAGCAACCCCGACAGGGGGCGAGGCGGGGAGCTGTTTTTT.

The chain uses TRBV5-4 and TRBJ2-2, with TRBD2 matching 12 bases. CDR3 length: 19 amino acids. The germline gives CDR1 SGHNT, CDR2 YYREEE (reference sequence). The ends lost 0 bases at V and 4 bases at J; junction bases unmatched: 10. The CDR3 here is CASSLGARASGRGTGELFF. DNA for the CDR3: TGTGCCAGCAGCTTGGGGGCTCGCGCTAGCGGGAGGGGCACCGGGGAGCTGTTTTTT.

V usage is TRBV6-5 and J usage is TRBJ2-3, with a possible D match to TRBD1 (5 bases). This CDR3 region has 14 residues. V lost 8 bases to trimming and J lost 1 base, with 13 bases between them. Germline assignment: CDR1 MNHEY and CDR2 SVGAGI. CDR3 in DNA: TGTGCCAGCTCAAGCAGCAGGGGCACAGATACGCAGTATTTT. The encoded protein is CASSSSRGTDTQYF.

The J gene is TRBJ2-1, the V gene TRBV5-5; 9 bases line up with TRBD2. This CDR3 is 16 amino acids long. V trimming: 0 bases; J trimming: 2 bases; junction bases outside the gene matches: 3. Germline CDR1 SGHKS, CDR2 YYEKEE (reference sequence). DNA for the CDR3: TGTGCCAGCAGCTTGGGAATAGCGGGAGCCTACAATGAGCAGTTCTTC. Translating gives CASSLGIAGAYNEQFF.

Remarks on this clone: A junction end diverges from the germline sequence, so it may reflect a read error. V gene TRBV5-1 combines with J gene TRBJ1-6; the D is unclear. Germline CDR1 SGHRS, CDR2 YFSETQ. This CDR3 comprises 14 residues. CDR3 bases: TGCGCCAACAGCTGGACCGGGAACGATTCACCCCTCCACTTT. Encoded protein: CANSWTGNDSPLHF.

Only one count was recorded for this clone. The V call is TRBV6-1, the J call TRBJ2-3, with 7 bases identical to TRBD1. Germline lookup yields CDR1 MNHNS and CDR2 SASEGT. The ends lost 5 bases at V and 6 bases at J; junction bases unmatched: 5. This CDR3 is built from 13 residues. CDR3 nucleotide sequence: TGTGCCAGCAGTTTACAGGGGCAGGATACGCAGTATTTT. Encoded protein: CASSLQGQDTQYF.

The chain carries TRBV7-9 and TRBJ2-1, with TRBD2 identical over 9 bases. The V gene's germline CDR1 is SEHNR and CDR2 FQNEAQ (reference sequence). The J segment lost 12 bases and the V segment lost 1 base, leaving 7 bases of the junction unmatched. The length of the CDR3 is 14 residues. The CDR3 coding sequence is TGTGCCAGCAGCTTAGATGGGACTAGCATTGCGCAGTTCTTC. Its protein product is CASSLDGTSIAQFF.

This clone came up once. V usage is TRBV18 and J usage is TRBJ2-7; TRBD1 aligns across 10 bases. The CDR3 is made up of 16 amino acids. The germline V gene encodes CDR1 KGHSH and CDR2 LQKENI. V dropped 2 bases and J dropped 5; count of bases not matched to a gene: 9. CDR3 region: CASSPTPDRGLNEQYF. The CDR3 nucleotides read TGTGCCAGCTCACCAACACCTGACAGGGGGCTTAACGAGCAGTACTTC.

This chain uses TRBV5-1 with TRBJ2-1; 10 bases are a match to TRBD2. This CDR3 has 16 residues. Germline V gene data show CDR1 as SGHRS and CDR2 as YFSETQ. The J segment lost 0 bases and the V segment lost 2 bases, leaving 2 bases of the junction unmatched. CDR3 DNA: TGCGCCAGCAGCTTTGCTAGCGGGAGCTCCTACAATGAGCAGTTCTTC. This encodes CASSFASGSSYNEQFF.

This clone was seen a single time. The chain couples TRBV19 to TRBJ2-2; possibly TRBD1 for D (5 bases). The CDR3 has 13 residues. The germline CDR1 and CDR2 sequences are LNHDA and SQIVND (reference sequence). V was clipped by 7 bases and J by 3 bases, with 9 bases between them. For the CDR3, the DNA is TGTGCCAGTACCGCAGGGTACACCGGGGAGCTGTTTTTT. Translated, it gives CASTAGYTGELFF. The whole variable domain, remainder taken from reference TRBV19 and TRBJ2-2, is DGGITQSPKYLFRKEGQNVTLSCEQNLNHDAMYWYRQDPGQGLRLIYYSQIVNDFQKGDIAEGYSVSREKKESFPLTVTSAQKNPTAFYLCASTAGYTGELFFGEGSRLTVL.

Note on this clone: The same CDR3 arises from other DNA sequences in this sample as well. This rearrangement joins TRBV5-6 to TRBJ2-5; TRBD1 might be the D (6 bases). Germline V gene sequence: CDR1 SGHDT, CDR2 YYEEEE. V was shortened by 4 bases and J by 3 bases, with 10 bases between the two germline ends. The CDR3 runs 13 residues. The CDR3 coding sequence is TGTGCCAGCAGCACCGGACAGAAAGAGACCCAGTACTTC. Its protein product is CASSTGQKETQYF.

The rearrangement uses TRBV29-1 and TRBJ2-1, with D possibly being TRBD1 (5 bases). The V gene lost 4 bases and the J gene lost 8 bases, with 9 bases spanning the gap. The CDR3 has 11 residues. Germline values: CDR1 SQVTM, CDR2 ANQGSEA. The CDR3 DNA is TGCAGCGTTGTGGGGCTCGATGAGCAGTTCTTC. Translation gives CSVVGLDEQFF.

The V gene is TRBV7-8, the J gene TRBJ2-1; D is possibly TRBD2 (5 bases). Trimming left V 1 base short and J 6 bases short, with 22 bases between. The CDR3 contains 18 residues. Germline lookup yields CDR1 SGHVS and CDR2 FQNEAQ. CDR3 DNA: TGTGCCAGCAGCTTAGGTCTGAGGGAAGGCGTTCGCGTCAATGAGCAGTTCTTC. Amino acids: CASSLGLREGVRVNEQFF.

The chain uses TRBV9 and TRBJ1-1; 12 nucleotides agree with TRBD1. Per germline, CDR1 SGDLS and CDR2 YYNGEE. CDR3 length: 18 amino acids. The junction had 10 bases not matched to a gene; V was cut back by 4 bases and J by 0 bases. In DNA form, the CDR3 reads TGTGCCAGCAGCATCGGGACAGGGGGCGACCCTATGAACACTGAAGCTTTCTTT. This translates into CASSIGTGGDPMNTEAFF.

V is TRBV11-3 and J is TRBJ2-3; D is undetermined. The CDR3 totals 15 residues. Trimming took 5 bases from V and 0 from J, leaving 12 bases between them. From germline, CDR1 is SGHNT and CDR2 YENEEA. The CDR3 DNA follows: TGTGCCAGCAGCCGATCTACGGTGAGCACAGATACGCAGTATTTT. It specifies CASSRSTVSTDTQYF. Full variable domain (outside the CDR3, taken from reference TRBV11-3 and TRBJ2-3): EAGVVQSPRYKIIEKKQPVAFWCNPISGHNTLYWYLQNLGQGPELLIRYENEEAVDDSQLPKDRFSAERLKGVDSTLKIQPAELGDSAVYLCASSRSTVSTDTQYFGPGTRLTVL.